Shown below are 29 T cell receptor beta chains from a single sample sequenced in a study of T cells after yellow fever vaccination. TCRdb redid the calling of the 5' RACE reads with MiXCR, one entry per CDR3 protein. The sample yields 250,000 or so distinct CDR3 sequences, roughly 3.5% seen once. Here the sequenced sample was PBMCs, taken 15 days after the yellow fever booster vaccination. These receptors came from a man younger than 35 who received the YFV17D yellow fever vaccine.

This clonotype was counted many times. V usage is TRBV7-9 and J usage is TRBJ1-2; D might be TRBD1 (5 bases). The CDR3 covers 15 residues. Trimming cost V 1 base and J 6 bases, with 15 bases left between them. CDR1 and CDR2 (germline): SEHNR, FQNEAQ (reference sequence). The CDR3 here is CASSLGGGTDNGYTF. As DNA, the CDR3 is TGTGCCAGCAGCTTAGGGGGCGGAACAGACAATGGCTACACCTTC. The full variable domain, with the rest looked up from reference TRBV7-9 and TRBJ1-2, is DTGVSQNPRHKITKRGQNVTFRCDPISEHNRLYWYRQTLGQGPEFLTYFQNEAQLEKSRLLSDRFSAERPKGSFSTLEIQRTEQGDSAMYLCASSLGGGTDNGYTFGSGTRLTVV.

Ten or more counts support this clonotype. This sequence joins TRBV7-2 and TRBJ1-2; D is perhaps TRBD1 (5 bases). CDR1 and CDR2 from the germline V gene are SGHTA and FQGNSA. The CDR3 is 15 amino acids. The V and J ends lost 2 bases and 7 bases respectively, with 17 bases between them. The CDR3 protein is CASSLQANRDGGYTF. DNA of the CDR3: TGTGCCAGCAGCTTACAGGCAAACCGGGACGGTGGCTACACCTTC.

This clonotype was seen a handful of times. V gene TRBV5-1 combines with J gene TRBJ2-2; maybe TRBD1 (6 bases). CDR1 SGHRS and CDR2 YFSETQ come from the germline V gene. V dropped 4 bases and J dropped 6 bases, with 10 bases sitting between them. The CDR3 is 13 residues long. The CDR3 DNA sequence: TGCGCCAGCAGCACCTGGACAGCCGGGGAGCTGTTTTTT. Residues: CASSTWTAGELFF.

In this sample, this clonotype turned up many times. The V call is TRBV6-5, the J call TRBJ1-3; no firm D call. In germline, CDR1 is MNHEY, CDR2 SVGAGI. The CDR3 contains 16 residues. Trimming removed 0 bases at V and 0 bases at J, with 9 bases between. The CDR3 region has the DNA TGTGCCAGCAGTTACTCCGGCGGATCCTCTGGAAACACCATATATTTT. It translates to CASSYSGGSSGNTIYF.

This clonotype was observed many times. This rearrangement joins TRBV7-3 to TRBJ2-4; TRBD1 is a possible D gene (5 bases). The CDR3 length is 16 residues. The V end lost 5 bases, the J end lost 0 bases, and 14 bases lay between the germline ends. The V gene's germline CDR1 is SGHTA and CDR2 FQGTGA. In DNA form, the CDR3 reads TGTGCCAGCAGCGAAGACAGCCTACAAGCCAAAAACATTCAGTACTTC. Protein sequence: CASSEDSLQAKNIQYF.

CDR3 amino acids: CASSPFMRLDGYTF. The CDR3 nucleotides read TGCGCCAGCAGCCCGTTTATGAGACTCGATGGCTACACCTTC. V gene TRBV5-1 combines with J gene TRBJ1-2; no reliable D call. The ends were cut back, 4 bases at V and 6 bases at J, with 16 bases in the middle. The germline V gene has CDR1 SGHRS and CDR2 YFSETQ. This CDR3 has 14 amino acids.

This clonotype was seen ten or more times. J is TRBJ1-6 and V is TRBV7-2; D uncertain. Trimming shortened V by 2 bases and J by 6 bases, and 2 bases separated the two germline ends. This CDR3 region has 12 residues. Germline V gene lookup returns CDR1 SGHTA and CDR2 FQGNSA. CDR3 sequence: CASSLSNSPLHF. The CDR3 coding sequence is TGTGCCAGCAGCTTATCTAATTCACCCCTCCACTTT.

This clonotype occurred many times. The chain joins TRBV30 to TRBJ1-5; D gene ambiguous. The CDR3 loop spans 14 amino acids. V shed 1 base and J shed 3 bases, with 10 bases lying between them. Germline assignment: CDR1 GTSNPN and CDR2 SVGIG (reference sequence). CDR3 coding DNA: TGTGCCTGGAGTGAGGGATTTTCCAATCAGCCCCAGCATTTT. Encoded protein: CAWSEGFSNQPQHF.

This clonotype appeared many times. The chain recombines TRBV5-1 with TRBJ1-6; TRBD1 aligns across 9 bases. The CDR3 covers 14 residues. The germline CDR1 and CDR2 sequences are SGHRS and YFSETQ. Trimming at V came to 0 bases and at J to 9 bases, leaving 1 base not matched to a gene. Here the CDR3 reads CASSLGQGVSPLHF. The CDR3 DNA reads TGCGCCAGCAGCTTGGGACAGGGGGTTTCACCCCTCCACTTT.

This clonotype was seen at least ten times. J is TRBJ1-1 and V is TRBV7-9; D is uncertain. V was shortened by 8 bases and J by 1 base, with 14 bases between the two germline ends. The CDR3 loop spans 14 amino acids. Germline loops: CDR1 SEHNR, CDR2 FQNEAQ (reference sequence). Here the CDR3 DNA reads TGTGCCAGCCAGGCAGTGGACGGGAACACTGAAGCTTTCTTT. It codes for CASQAVDGNTEAFF.

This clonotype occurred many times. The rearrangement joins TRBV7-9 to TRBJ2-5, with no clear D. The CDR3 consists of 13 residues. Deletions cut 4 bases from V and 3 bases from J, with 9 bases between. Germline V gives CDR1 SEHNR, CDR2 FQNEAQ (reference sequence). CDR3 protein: CASSSRIEETQYF. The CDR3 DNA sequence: TGTGCCAGCAGCTCCAGAATCGAAGAGACCCAGTACTTC.

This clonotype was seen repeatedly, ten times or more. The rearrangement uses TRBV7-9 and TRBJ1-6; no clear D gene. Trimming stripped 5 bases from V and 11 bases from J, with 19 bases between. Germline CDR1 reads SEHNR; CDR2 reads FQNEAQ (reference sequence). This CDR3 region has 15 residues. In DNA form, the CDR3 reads TGTGCCAGCAGCGACGGATTGACTGGGGAGGCACCCCTCCACTTT. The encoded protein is CASSDGLTGEAPLHF.

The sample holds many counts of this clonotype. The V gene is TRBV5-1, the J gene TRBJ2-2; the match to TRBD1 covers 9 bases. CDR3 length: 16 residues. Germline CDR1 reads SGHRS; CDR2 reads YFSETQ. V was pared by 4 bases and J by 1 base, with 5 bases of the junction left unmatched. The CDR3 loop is CASSPGTGWNTGELFF. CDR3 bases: TGCGCCAGCAGCCCGGGGACAGGGTGGAACACCGGGGAGCTGTTTTTT.

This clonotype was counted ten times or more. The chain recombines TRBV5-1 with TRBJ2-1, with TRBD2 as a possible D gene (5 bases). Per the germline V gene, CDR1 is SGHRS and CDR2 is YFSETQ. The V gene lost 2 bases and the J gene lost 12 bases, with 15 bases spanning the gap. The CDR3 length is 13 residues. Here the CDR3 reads CASSLNEPRGQFF. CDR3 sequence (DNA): TGCGCCAGCAGCTTAAATGAGCCTCGGGGGCAGTTCTTC.

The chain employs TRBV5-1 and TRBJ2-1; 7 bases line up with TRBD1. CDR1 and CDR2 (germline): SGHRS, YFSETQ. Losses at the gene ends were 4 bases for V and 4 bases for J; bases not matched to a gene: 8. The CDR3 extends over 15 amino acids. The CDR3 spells CASSPETGQYNEQFF. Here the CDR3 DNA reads TGCGCCAGCAGCCCAGAAACGGGACAGTACAATGAGCAGTTCTTC.

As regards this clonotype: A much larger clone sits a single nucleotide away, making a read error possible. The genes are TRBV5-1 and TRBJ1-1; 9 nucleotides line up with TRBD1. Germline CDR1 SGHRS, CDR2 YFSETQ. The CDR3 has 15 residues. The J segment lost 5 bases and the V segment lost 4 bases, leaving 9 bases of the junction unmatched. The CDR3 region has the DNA TGCGCCAGCAGCAAAGGGACAGGGATGGAGACTGAAGCTTTCTTT. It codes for CASSKGTGMETEAFF.

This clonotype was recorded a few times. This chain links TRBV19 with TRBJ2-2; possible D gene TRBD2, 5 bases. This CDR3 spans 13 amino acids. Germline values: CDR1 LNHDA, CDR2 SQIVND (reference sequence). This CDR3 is CATRIGNTGELFF. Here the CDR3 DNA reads TGTGCTACTAGAATCGGGAACACCGGGGAGCTGTTTTTT.

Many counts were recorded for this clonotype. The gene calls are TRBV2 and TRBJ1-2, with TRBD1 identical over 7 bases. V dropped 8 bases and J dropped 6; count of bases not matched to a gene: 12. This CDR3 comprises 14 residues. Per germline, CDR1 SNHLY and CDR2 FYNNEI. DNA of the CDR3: TGTGCCAGCCTAAAAAGGGGACAGTCGGATGGCTACACCTTC. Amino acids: CASLKRGQSDGYTF. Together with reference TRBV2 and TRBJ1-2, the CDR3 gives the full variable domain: EPEVTQTPSHQVTQMGQEVILRCVPISNHLYFYWYRQILGQKVEFLVSFYNNEISEKSEIFDDQFSVERPDGSNFTLKIRSTKLEDSAMYFCASLKRGQSDGYTFGSGTRLTVV.

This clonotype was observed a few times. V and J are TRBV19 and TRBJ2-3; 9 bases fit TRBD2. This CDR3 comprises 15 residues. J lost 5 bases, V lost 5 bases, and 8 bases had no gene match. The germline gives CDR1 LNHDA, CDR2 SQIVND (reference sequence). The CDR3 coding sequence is TGTGCCAGTAGTGTGACCGGGACTAGCCGAGATACGCAGTATTTT. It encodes CASSVTGTSRDTQYF.

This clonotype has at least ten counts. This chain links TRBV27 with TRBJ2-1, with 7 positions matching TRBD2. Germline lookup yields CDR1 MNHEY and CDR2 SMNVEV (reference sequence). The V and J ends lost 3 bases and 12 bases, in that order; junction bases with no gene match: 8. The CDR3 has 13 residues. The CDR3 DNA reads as TGTGCCAGCAGTTTCACTAAGACTAGCTCGCAGTTCTTC. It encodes CASSFTKTSSQFF.

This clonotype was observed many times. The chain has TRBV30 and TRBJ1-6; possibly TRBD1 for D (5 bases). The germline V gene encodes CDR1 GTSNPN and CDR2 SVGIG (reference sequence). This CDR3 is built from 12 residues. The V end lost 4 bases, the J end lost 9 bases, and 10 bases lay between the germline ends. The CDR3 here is CAWIQEGSPLHF. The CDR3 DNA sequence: TGTGCCTGGATACAGGAGGGTTCACCCCTCCACTTT.

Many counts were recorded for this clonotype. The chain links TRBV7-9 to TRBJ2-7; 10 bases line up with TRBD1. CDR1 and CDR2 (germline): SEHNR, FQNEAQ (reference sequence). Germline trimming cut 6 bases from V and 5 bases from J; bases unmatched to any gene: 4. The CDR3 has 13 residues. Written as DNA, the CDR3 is TGTGCCAGCAGGGGGGACAGGGGCGACGAGCAGTACTTC. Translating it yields CASRGDRGDEQYF.

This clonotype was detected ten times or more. The CDR3 bases are TGTGCCAGCAGCTTAACAGGGACAGGGGACGAGCAGTACGTC. Its translation is CASSLTGTGDEQYV. The chain carries TRBV5-5 and TRBJ2-7, with 10 bases identical to TRBD1. Germline V CDR1 and CDR2: SGHKS, YYEKEE (reference sequence). The ends lost 2 bases at V and 5 bases at J; junction bases unmatched: 4. There are 14 residues in the CDR3.

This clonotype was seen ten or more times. The CDR3 sequence: CSASSGPGYGYTF. Written as DNA, the CDR3 is TGCAGTGCTAGCTCCGGGCCGGGCTATGGCTACACCTTC. J is TRBJ1-2 and V is TRBV20-1; D gene uncertain. Germline CDR1 is DFQATT and CDR2 is SNEGSKA (reference sequence). Trimming stripped 3 bases from V and 4 bases from J, with 12 bases between. The CDR3 totals 13 residues.

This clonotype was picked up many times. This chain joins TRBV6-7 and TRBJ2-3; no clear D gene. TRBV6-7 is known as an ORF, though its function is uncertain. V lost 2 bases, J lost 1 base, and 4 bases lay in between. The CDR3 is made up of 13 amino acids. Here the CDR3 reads CASSYDGTDTQYF. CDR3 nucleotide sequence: TGTGCCAGCAGTTACGACGGCACAGATACGCAGTATTTT.

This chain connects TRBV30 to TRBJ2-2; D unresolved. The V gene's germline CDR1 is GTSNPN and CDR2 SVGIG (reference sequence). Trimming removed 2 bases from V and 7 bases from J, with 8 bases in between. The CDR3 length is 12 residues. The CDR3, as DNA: TGTGCCTGGAGTCCTCAAGACGGGGAGCTGTTTTTT. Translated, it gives CAWSPQDGELFF.

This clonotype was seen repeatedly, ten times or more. Written as DNA, the CDR3 is TGTGCCACCAGCAGAGAAATGATGAACACTGAAGCTTTCTTT. Translating gives CATSREMMNTEAFF. This chain connects TRBV15 to TRBJ1-1; no clear D gene. The ends were cut back, 0 bases at V and 0 bases at J, with 5 bases in the middle. Germline assignment: CDR1 LNHNV and CDR2 YYDKDF (reference sequence). The CDR3 has 14 amino acids. Full variable domain (remainder filled in from reference TRBV15 and TRBJ1-1): DAMVIQNPRYQVTQFGKPVTLSCSQTLNHNVMYWYQQKSSQAPKLLFHYYDKDFNNEADTPDNFQSRRPNTSFCFLDIRSPGLGDTAMYLCATSREMMNTEAFFGQGTRLTVV.

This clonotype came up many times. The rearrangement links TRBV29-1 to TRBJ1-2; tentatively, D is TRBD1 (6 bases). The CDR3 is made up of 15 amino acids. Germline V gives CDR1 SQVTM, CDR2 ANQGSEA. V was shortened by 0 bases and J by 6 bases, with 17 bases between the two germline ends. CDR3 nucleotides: TGCAGCGTTGAAGATCCCCGAGGGGGTAGAGATGGCTACACCTTC. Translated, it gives CSVEDPRGGRDGYTF.

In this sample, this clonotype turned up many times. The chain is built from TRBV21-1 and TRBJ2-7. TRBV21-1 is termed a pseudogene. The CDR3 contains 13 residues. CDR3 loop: CASSKQGAYEQYV. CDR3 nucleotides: TGTGCCAGCAGCAAACAGGGCGCCTACGAGCAGTACGTC.